This is a list of T cell receptor beta chains from one sample in a study of human T cells and chemical hapten exposure. TCRdb processed the RACE reads anew with MiXCR; each CDR3 protein has one entry. The sample lists about 50,000 distinct CDR3 sequences; roughly 9% were seen once. The starting material was whole blood, obtained in connection with sensitization to the hapten diphenylcyclopropenone (DPC). These receptors all come from a woman in her 30s with alopecia areata. Some clones in this sample may be carry-over from other donors' samples. Both conserved end residues are part of each CDR3. The D gene is left open where the match is weak. Only some rows state a clone size, as once, few, many or a class for expanded clones.

>TRBJ1-1|TRBV5-1|few|NA
TGCGCCAGCAGCTCCATCCGGACAGCCCTGAACACTGAAGCTTTCTTT
CASSSIRTALNTEAFF
>TRBJ2-2|TRBV29-1|many|TRBD2
TGCAGCGTTGTACGGGGGGGCTCCGGGGAGCTGTTTTTT
CSVVRGGSGELFF
>TRBJ2-4|TRBV6-6|NA|NA
TGTGCCAGCAGGGGTTCGACAACCCAAAACATTCAGTACTTC
CASRGSTTQNIQYF
>TRBJ2-2|TRBV4-1|NA|NA
TGCGCCAGCAGCCACCCAATCCAGGGGTACAGCCAAAACACCGGGGAGCTGTTTTTT
CASSHPIQGYSQNTGELFF
>TRBJ2-5|TRBV6-1|few|NA
TGTGCCAGCAGTGATCCCGGGCGGTCGGAGACCCAGTACTTC
CASSDPGRSETQYF
>TRBJ1-2|TRBV7-9|NA|NA
TGTGCCAGCAGCTTAGACTATGGCTACACCTTC
CASSLDYGYTF
>TRBJ1-2|TRBV2|NA|NA
TGTGCCAGCAGGAAAGCCCGGGACTATGGCTACACCTTC
CASRKARDYGYTF
>TRBJ1-1|TRBV29-1|NA|NA
TGCAGCGTTGCCGTGACAGGGAACACTGAAGCTTTCTTT
CSVAVTGNTEAFF
>TRBJ2-2|TRBV3-1|NA|NA
TGTGCCAGCAGCCCTCGGGACCGTCACACCGGGGAGCTGTTTTTT
CASSPRDRHTGELFF
>TRBJ2-1|TRBV12-3/TRBV12-4|many|NA
TGTGCCAGCGAGAGTAATGGTGAGCAGTTCTTC
CASESNGEQFF
>TRBJ1-1|TRBV6-2/TRBV6-3|NA|TRBD1
TGTGCCAGCAGGCGCAATTGGACAGGGGGACGGGGCACTGAAGCTTTCTTT
CASRRNWTGGRGTEAFF
>TRBJ1-5|TRBV6-5|NA|TRBD1
TGTGCCAGCAGAGTCGACAGGGGGGGCAATCAGCCCCAGCATTTT
CASRVDRGGNQPQHF
>TRBJ2-3|TRBV7-8|NA|TRBD2
TGTGCCAGCAGCTTAGCGGGCGGGGGGGGCACAGATACGCAGTATTTT
CASSLAGGGGTDTQYF
>TRBJ1-5|TRBV20-1|NA|NA
TGCAGTGCTACCAACCCTTATAGCAATCAGCCCCAGCATTTT
CSATNPYSNQPQHF
>TRBJ1-5|TRBV29-1|many|TRBD1
TGCAGCGGTAGGGACAGAACAGACGTTGGAAATCAGCCCCAGCATTTT
CSGRDRTDVGNQPQHF
>TRBJ1-1|TRBV7-2|NA|NA
TGTGCCAGCAGCTGGGGGCGGGCAGGGAAGAACACTGAAGCTTTCTTT
CASSWGRAGKNTEAFF
>TRBJ2-3|TRBV7-6|NA|NA
TGTGCCAGCAGCGCTAATGCGGAGGGAGATACGCAGTATTTT
CASSANAEGDTQYF
>TRBJ1-1|TRBV7-2|many|TRBD1
TGTGCCAGCAGCTCAGGACAGGGGGCCCCCACTGAAGCTTTCTTT
CASSSGQGAPTEAFF
>TRBJ2-1|TRBV27|NA|NA
TGTGCCAGCAGTTTATTCGGGGGCCCCTCCTACAATGAGCAGTTCTTC
CASSLFGGPSYNEQFF
>TRBJ2-1|TRBV7-2|NA|TRBD2
TGTGCCAGCAGATCGGCTAGCGGGGGGGCCGGAAATGAGCAGTTCTTC
CASRSASGGAGNEQFF
>TRBJ1-4|TRBV5-1|many|NA
TGCGCCAGCAGCTCAGGGGAAGCTAATGAAAAACTGTTTTTT
CASSSGEANEKLFF
>TRBJ1-5|TRBV28|many|NA
TGTGCCAGCAGCCCGTCACAGAATCAGCCCCAGCATTTT
CASSPSQNQPQHF
>TRBJ2-7|TRBV1|NA|NA
TGCACCAGCAGCCAATCCCGGTCTTACGGGAGCTCCTACGAGCAGTACTTC
CTSSQSRSYGSSYEQYF
>TRBJ1-2|TRBV11-3|NA|NA
TGTGCCAGCAGCTTAGGGCCAGGATCCCCGCCCGGCTACACCTTC
CASSLGPGSPPGYTF
>TRBJ1-4|TRBV29-1|NA|NA
TGCAGCGCTCAGGGCGGTGAAAAACTGTTTTTT
CSAQGGEKLFF
>TRBJ2-5|TRBV12-3/TRBV12-4|NA|NA
TGTGCCAGCAGCCGGGACCTCCAAGAGACCCAGTACTTC
CASSRDLQETQYF
>TRBJ2-3|TRBV29-1|NA|TRBD1
TGCAGCGTTGCCGAGACAGGGCACCCCACAGATACGCAGTATTTT
CSVAETGHPTDTQYF
>TRBJ1-2|TRBV4-2|many|TRBD1
TGTGCCAGCAGCCATTCACCGGGACAGGGGGCGAAGAGGTATGGCTACACCTTC
CASSHSPGQGAKRYGYTF
>TRBJ1-4|TRBV7-8|many|TRBD1
TGTGCCAGCAGCCCGATGGACAGGGAAAAACTGTTTTTT
CASSPMDREKLFF
>TRBJ2-7|TRBV30|few|NA
TGTGCCTGGAGTGTAAGCTCCTACGAGCAGTACTTC
CAWSVSSYEQYF
>TRBJ1-1|TRBV3-1|many|NA
TGTGCCAGCAGCCAAGCGACCACCATAAACACTGAAGCTTTCTTT
CASSQATTINTEAFF
>TRBJ1-1|TRBV5-5|few|TRBD1
TGTGCCAGCAGCCGAGAGGGACAGGGGGGTACTGAAGCTTTCTTT
CASSREGQGGTEAFF
>TRBJ2-1|TRBV3-1|many|NA
TGTGCCAGCAGCCTTAACCCCCGGGGCGGTGAGCAGTTCTTC
CASSLNPRGGEQFF
>TRBJ2-5|TRBV6-5|many|TRBD1
TGTGCCAGCAGTTCTACAGGGGCAGGAGGAGAGACCCAGTACTTC
CASSSTGAGGETQYF
>TRBJ2-7|TRBV28|many|NA
TGTGCCAGCCTCGGGGGTTCCGACGAGCAGTACTTC
CASLGGSDEQYF
>TRBJ1-6|TRBV6-5|NA|NA
TGTGCCAGCAGTTACCAGGAAACAGGGTTCGGCTCACCCCTCCACTTT
CASSYQETGFGSPLHF
>TRBJ1-3|TRBV5-1|NA|TRBD1
TGCGCCAGCAGCTTGGCGCCAGGGGGTGATGGAAACACCATATATTTT
CASSLAPGGDGNTIYF
>TRBJ2-3|TRBV11-2|many|TRBD1
TGTGCCAGCAGCCAGCAAGGGACAGCTAGCACAGATACGCAGTATTTT
CASSQQGTASTDTQYF
>TRBJ2-7|TRBV28|few|NA
TGTGCCAGCGCCAAACCCGCCTCCTACGAGCAGTACTTC
CASAKPASYEQYF
>TRBJ1-1|TRBV19|NA|NA
TGTGCCAGTACCCTTTGGCAGGCCCAGAACACTGAAGCTTTCTTT
CASTLWQAQNTEAFF
>TRBJ1-5|TRBV20-1|many|NA
TGCAGTGCTAGAGGACGGGGTACAGGGCCCCAGCATTTT
CSARGRGTGPQHF
>TRBJ1-5|TRBV2|NA|TRBD1
TGTGCCAGCAGGGATACAGGGGGGGGAAACAATCAGCCCCAGCATTTT
CASRDTGGGNNQPQHF
>TRBJ2-5|TRBV25-1|NA|NA
TGTGCCAGCAGTGAATTTAGTTTTGAAGAGACCCAGTACTTC
CASSEFSFEETQYF
>TRBJ2-6|TRBV9|NA|NA
TGTGCCAGCAGCTCAGACGCCCCCCCACTGAGCTCTGGGGCCAACGTCCTGACTTTC
CASSSDAPPLSSGANVLTF
>TRBJ1-1|TRBV20-1|NA|TRBD1
TGCAGTGCTCCGGACAGGGGGGGGACTGAAGCTTTCTTT
CSAPDRGGTEAFF
>TRBJ2-3|TRBV11-2|many|TRBD2
TGTGCCAGCAGCTTAGTAGCGGGGAGCACAGATACGCAGTATTTT
CASSLVAGSTDTQYF